These 20 T cell receptor beta chains were sequenced from one sample in a study of tumor and adjacent non-tumor tissue in lung cancer. TCRbeta libraries were built with three rounds of nested PCR, modified from ARM-PCR. TCRdb ran MiXCR on the multiplex PCR reads and lists one entry per CDR3 protein. This repertoire shows 200,000 to 250,000 distinct CDR3 sequences, around 71% found once; its top ten account for approximately 25%. The template was RNA from unsorted bulk tissue. Sequencing used lung tumor tissue. All receptors derive from a man aged 55 to 69 with non-small cell lung cancer.

This chain links TRBV20-1 with TRBJ1-4, with D unresolved. This CDR3 has 13 amino acids. The germline V and J ends were trimmed by 8 bases and 8 bases, with 18 bases remaining between them. Germline values: CDR1 DFQATT, CDR2 SNEGSKA (reference sequence). CDR3 loop: CSTTPRVREKLFF. The CDR3 DNA sequence: TGCAGTACTACGCCACGTGTTAGGGAAAAACTGTTTTTT.

Points on this clonotype: Mismatch with germline at one junction end may stem from a read error. The V and J genes are TRBV30 and TRBJ1-2, with D perhaps TRBD1 (5 bases). CDR3 size: 15 residues. Germline V lookup: CDR1 GTSNPN, CDR2 SVGIG (reference sequence). The CDR3 coding sequence is TGTGCCTGGAGTCGACAGCGCCAACCCGACTATGACTACACCTTC. Protein product: CAWSRQRQPDYDYTF.

Comment on this clonotype: The conserved final phenylalanine or tryptophan is absent from the CDR3, which likely points to a read error. The gene calls are TRBV11-1 and TRBJ2-1, with a weak D call TRBD1 (5 bases). Germline-derived CDR1 and CDR2 are SGHAT and FQDESV (reference sequence). This CDR3 has 14 residues. The CDR3 loop is CANSPSGLYSEQFS. The CDR3, as DNA: TGTGCCAACAGCCCGTCAGGGTTATACAGTGAGCAGTTCTCC.

Note on this clonotype: The CDR3 does not end in the conserved phenylalanine or tryptophan, so this is likely a read error. This chain links TRBV11-2 with TRBJ2-1; 9 bases fit TRBD1. This CDR3 is built from 16 residues. After removal of 5 bases from V and 5 bases from J, the junction contained 10 bases not matched to a gene. Germline assignment: CDR1 SGHAT and CDR2 FQNNGV. CDR3 region: CASSVGDRVDNNEQFY. The CDR3 nucleotides read TGTGCCAGCAGCGTCGGGGACAGGGTTGATAACAATGAGCAGTTCTAC.

This clonotype was seen repeatedly, ten times or more. The chain uses TRBV29-1 and TRBJ1-1; D remains ambiguous. Per the germline V gene, CDR1 is SQVTM and CDR2 is ANQGSEA. The CDR3 spans 11 residues. Trimming took off 7 bases at V and 9 bases at J, with 15 bases between the two ends. CDR3: CSGALNPKAFF. The CDR3, as DNA: TGCAGCGGGGCCCTCAATCCCAAAGCTTTCTTT.

The gene calls are TRBV6-5 and TRBJ1-1; TRBD1 might be the D (6 bases). This CDR3 region has 15 residues. Germline lookup yields CDR1 MNHEY and CDR2 SVGAGI. V dropped 5 bases and J dropped 1 base, with 14 bases sitting between them. CDR3 sequence: CASSPQGGGNTEAFF. The DNA of the CDR3 is TGTGCCAGCAGTCCCCAAGGGGGAGGGAACACTGAAGCTTTCTTT.

For this clonotype: This may arise from a read error, as a much more abundant clone is one base away. The rearrangement uses TRBV29-1 and TRBJ1-4, with D maybe TRBD1 (6 bases). Germline CDR1 and CDR2: SQVTM and ANQGSEA. The CDR3 consists of 14 residues. The DNA of the CDR3 is TGCATCGTTTTATACAGGGTAGATGGTGAAAAACTGTTTTTT. This encodes CIVLYRVDGEKLFF.

The chain is built from TRBV4-2 and TRBJ2-2; D ambiguous. The germline gives CDR1 LGHNA, CDR2 YNFKEQ. The germline V and J ends were trimmed by 1 base and 3 bases, with 9 bases remaining between them. There are 15 residues in the CDR3. CDR3 loop: CASSQVRADTGELFF. The DNA for the CDR3 is TGTGCCAGCAGCCAAGTCCGGGCCGACACCGGGGAGCTGTTTTTT.

Of note for this clonotype: One end of the junction varies from germline; a read error may be responsible. The chain links TRBV6-6 to TRBJ2-7, with 13 positions matching TRBD2. The germline gives CDR1 MNHNY, CDR2 SVGAGI (reference sequence). The CDR3 is made up of 15 amino acids. As DNA, the CDR3 is TGTGTCAGCAGTGGCACTAGCGGGAGGGCCTATGAGCAGTACTTC. Translated: CVSSGTSGRAYEQYF.

V gene TRBV6-5 combines with J gene TRBJ1-5; D is possibly TRBD1 (5 bases). Germline CDR1 reads MNHEY; CDR2 reads SVGAGI. The CDR3 contains 16 residues. Trimming took off 2 bases at V and 2 bases at J, with 13 bases between the two ends. CDR3 sequence (DNA): TGTGCCAGCAGTTACAGTGGGACTGTGGGCAATCAGCCCCAGCATTTT. Amino acid sequence: CASSYSGTVGNQPQHF.

About this clonotype itself: Compared with germline, one end of the junction differs, possibly owing to a read error. This chain links TRBV20-1 with TRBJ2-1, with TRBD2 identical over 10 bases. The germline V gene encodes CDR1 DFQATT and CDR2 SNEGSKA (reference sequence). This CDR3 contains 16 residues. CDR3 nucleotide sequence: TGCAGTGCTACCAGGACTAGCGGACATATGGGCAATGAGCAGTTATTC. This gives the protein CSATRTSGHMGNEQLF.

As to this clonotype: A read error may explain this, as a much larger clone is one base away. The gene calls are TRBV12-3 or TRBV12-4 and TRBJ1-6; D gene unclear. The CDR3 loop spans 14 amino acids. The CDR3 nucleotides read TGTGCCAGCAGTTTGAACAGATATAATTCACCCCTCCAGTTT. It is translated as CASSLNRYNSPLQF.

The chain carries TRBV11-2 and TRBJ2-7, with D perhaps TRBD1 or TRBD2 (5 bases each). The V gene's germline CDR1 is SGHAT and CDR2 FQNNGV. This CDR3 contains 15 residues. With 11 bases removed from V and 1 base from J, the gap between germline ends came to 21 bases. This CDR3 reads CACLTGTGLSYEQYF. DNA of the CDR3: TGTGCCTGCTTGACCGGGACGGGTTTGTCCTACGAGCAGTACTTC. Complete variable domain (other parts from reference TRBV11-2 and TRBJ2-7): EAGVAQSPRYKIIEKRQSVAFWCNPISGHATLYWYQQILGQGPKLLIQFQNNGVVDDSQLPKDRFSAERLKGVDSTLKIQPAKLEDSAVYLCACLTGTGLSYEQYFGPGTRLTVT.

This clonotype was found many times. The chain couples TRBV29-1 to TRBJ2-3, with D possibly being TRBD1 (6 bases). CDR1 is SQVTM and CDR2 is ANQGSEA in the germline V gene. Trimming left V 8 bases short and J 6 bases short, with 21 bases between. This CDR3 is 14 amino acids long. CDR3 sequence reads: CSSRRTARSDTQYF. Here the CDR3 DNA reads TGCAGCTCTCGGAGGACAGCCCGGTCGGATACGCAGTATTTT.

This clonotype was picked up one time. One end of the junction does not line up with germline, which may come from a read error. The V and J genes are TRBV5-1 and TRBJ2-2; TRBD1 aligns across 8 bases. The CDR3 is 15 residues long. The germline gives CDR1 SGHRS, CDR2 YFSETQ. The CDR3, as DNA: TGCGCCAGCAGCTTGGGACAGGGGTTGGCCGGGGAGCTGTTATTT. Its protein product is CASSLGQGLAGELLF.

Remarks on this clonotype: A much larger clone lies one base from this, so it may be a read error. The chain joins TRBV20-1 to TRBJ2-1; D is possibly TRBD2 (6 bases). The CDR3 contains 13 residues. The germline gives CDR1 DFQATT, CDR2 SNEGSKA (reference sequence). The CDR3 bases are TGCAGTGCTAGAGGGACTAACAACAATAAGCAGTTCTTC. It specifies CSARGTNNNKQFF.

This clonotype was seen ten or more times. The V and J genes are TRBV5-1 and TRBJ2-2; D is possibly TRBD1 or TRBD2 (6 bases each). Germline V gives CDR1 SGHRS, CDR2 YFSETQ. Trimming removed 9 bases at V and 6 bases at J, with 15 bases between. The CDR3 covers 13 residues. In DNA, the CDR3 is TGCGCCACCTCCCGGGGGCTCGCCGGGGAGCTGTTTTTT. It yields the protein CATSRGLAGELFF.

This chain links TRBV20-1 with TRBJ2-1, with D perhaps given as TRBD1 or TRBD2 (5 bases each). Germline assignment: CDR1 DFQATT and CDR2 SNEGSKA (reference sequence). V was cut by 1 base and J by 4 bases, with 11 bases left in between. The CDR3 totals 14 residues. The DNA of the CDR3 is TGCAGTGCTAGAGGGGACCTGGGGTACAATGAGCAGTTCTTC. Its translation is CSARGDLGYNEQFF.

This clonotype has ten or more counts. The chain links TRBV20-1 to TRBJ2-7, with 7 bases identical to TRBD2. The CDR3 extends over 14 amino acids. J was trimmed by 3 bases and V by 1 base; bases with no gene match: 6. The germline gives CDR1 DFQATT, CDR2 SNEGSKA (reference sequence). In nucleotides, the CDR3 is TGCAGTGCTAGAGGCCCAGCGGGGAACTACGAGCAGTACTTC. Translated: CSARGPAGNYEQYF.

This clonotype was detected many times. This chain uses TRBV6-2 or TRBV6-3 with TRBJ2-1; the match to TRBD2 covers 9 bases. Germline lookup yields CDR1 MNHEY and CDR2 SVGEGT. The CDR3 length is 17 residues. V was clipped by 0 bases and J by 7 bases; unmatched bases: 10. CDR3 in amino acids: CASSYSLGAGGMNEQFF. In nucleotides, the CDR3 is TGTGCCAGCAGTTACTCCCTGGGAGCGGGAGGCATGAATGAGCAGTTCTTC.